The 7 T cell receptor beta chains below were found in one sample sequenced in a study of cytomegalovirus exposure and HLA in healthy donors. PCR primers comprised 60 Vbeta and 13 Jbeta primers. Some clones are missing from TCRdb's copy, which holds only in-frame ones; the method was immunoSEQ multiplex PCR. Of around 190,000 clones listed, approximately 80% were seen once; the top ten hold 2.9%. What was sequenced was PBMCs. Every receptor here comes from a woman aged 25 to 39 in good health and CMV-seronegative.

J is TRBJ2-1 and V is TRBV5-1; 8 positions agree with TRBD1. The germline gives CDR1 SGHRS, CDR2 YFSETQ. The CDR3 covers 17 residues. Germline trimming cut 0 bases from V and 7 bases from J; bases unmatched to any gene: 12. CDR3: CASSLEPIVTGENEQFF. Written as DNA, the CDR3 is TGCGCCAGCAGCTTGGAGCCCATAGTGACAGGGGAGAATGAGCAGTTCTTC.

V usage is TRBV18 and J usage is TRBJ2-1; D ambiguous. Germline lookup yields CDR1 KGHSH and CDR2 LQKENI. The V end was cut by 3 bases, the J end by 5 bases, with 8 bases between. This CDR3 contains 13 residues. The CDR3 DNA follows: TGTGCCAGCTCACCTTCCGCTAACAATGAGCAGTTCTTC. It specifies CASSPSANNEQFF. The full variable domain, its missing parts supplied by reference TRBV18 and TRBJ2-1, is NAGVMQNPRHLVRRRGQEARLRCSPMKGHSHVYWYRQLPEEGLKFMVYLQKENIIDESGMPKERFSAEFPKEGPSILRIQQVVRGDSAAYFCASSPSANNEQFFGPGTRLTVL.

This clone was found a few times. The chain carries TRBV11-3 and TRBJ2-5, with TRBD1 identical over 10 bases. The CDR3 is made up of 16 amino acids. Germline values: CDR1 SGHNT, CDR2 YENEEA. The V segment lost 5 bases and the J segment 1 base; nucleotides outside the gene matches: 7. The CDR3 region has the DNA TGTGCCAGCAGCCAAGCCGGGACAGGGGCCCAAGAGACCCAGTACTTC. The encoded protein is CASSQAGTGAQETQYF.

The rearrangement joins TRBV29-1 to TRBJ2-1; 11 nucleotides line up with TRBD1. Germline V lookup: CDR1 SQVTM, CDR2 ANQGSEA. The CDR3 length is 12 residues. Trimming at V came to 7 bases and at J to 8 bases, leaving 4 bases not matched to a gene. CDR3 DNA: TGCAGCGGGACAGGGGGCGGGTATGAGCAGTTCTTC. Residues: CSGTGGGYEQFF.

This rearrangement joins TRBV5-4 to TRBJ2-7; TRBD1 matches 8 bases. V dropped 0 bases and J dropped 3; count of bases not matched to a gene: 5. This CDR3 is built from 15 residues. CDR1 is SGHNT and CDR2 is YYREEE in the germline V gene (reference sequence). The CDR3 region is CASSLGTGPYYEQYF. CDR3 nucleotide sequence: TGTGCCAGCAGCTTGGGGACAGGGCCTTACTACGAGCAGTACTTC.

The rearrangement joins TRBV7-9 to TRBJ2-6; D gene unclear. V was clipped by 5 bases and J by 6 bases, with 11 bases between them. Germline-derived CDR1 and CDR2 are SEHNR and FQNEAQ (reference sequence). The CDR3 is made up of 14 amino acids. In DNA, the CDR3 is TGTGCCAGCAGCCGACCTGAGGAGGCCAACGTCCTGACTTTC. This codes for CASSRPEEANVLTF.

This clone was seen a few times. This chain uses TRBV7-8 with TRBJ1-2, with 10 nucleotides matching TRBD1. Per the germline V gene, CDR1 is SGHVS and CDR2 is FQNEAQ. The CDR3 consists of 13 residues. The V segment lost 5 bases and the J segment 11 bases; nucleotides outside the gene matches: 8. The CDR3: CASSPGTGALYTF. DNA of the CDR3: TGTGCCAGCAGCCCCGGGACAGGGGCGTTATACACCTTC. The full variable domain, rest sourced from reference TRBV7-8 and TRBJ1-2, is GAGVSQSPRYKVAKRGQDVALRCDPISGHVSLFWYQQALGQGPEFLTYFQNEAQLDKSGLPSDRFFAERPEGSVSTLKIQRTQQEDSAVYLCASSPGTGALYTFGSGTRLTVV.